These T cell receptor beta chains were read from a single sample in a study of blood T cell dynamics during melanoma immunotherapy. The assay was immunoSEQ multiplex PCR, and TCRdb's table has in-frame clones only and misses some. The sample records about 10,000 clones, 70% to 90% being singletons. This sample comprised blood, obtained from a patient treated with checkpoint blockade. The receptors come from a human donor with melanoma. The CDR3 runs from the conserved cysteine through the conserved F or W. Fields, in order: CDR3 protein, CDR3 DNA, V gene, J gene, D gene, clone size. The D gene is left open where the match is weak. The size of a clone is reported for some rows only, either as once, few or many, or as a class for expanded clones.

cdr3_aa: CASSLQGSSYEQYF; cdr3_nt: TGTGCCAGCAGCTTGCAGGGGAGCTCCTACGAGCAGTACTTC; v_call: TRBV5-4; j_call: TRBJ2-7; d_call: -; clone_size: -
cdr3_aa: CASSRSGTYEQYF; cdr3_nt: TGTGCCAGTAGTAGGTCAGGGACCTACGAGCAGTACTTC; v_call: TRBV19; j_call: TRBJ2-7; d_call: -; clone_size: -
cdr3_aa: CSALWNEKLFF; cdr3_nt: TGCAGCGCCCTGTGGAATGAAAAACTGTTTTTT; v_call: TRBV29-1; j_call: TRBJ1-4; d_call: -; clone_size: -
cdr3_aa: CASSPPRGGDSPNLGF; cdr3_nt: TGTGCCAGCAGTCCTCCGAGGGGCGGGGACAGTCCGAACTTAGGCTTT; v_call: TRBV28; j_call: TRBJ1-1; d_call: TRBD1; clone_size: -
cdr3_aa: CASSLSRGAEQFF; cdr3_nt: TGTGCCAGCAGTTTATCCAGGGGTGCTGAGCAGTTCTTC; v_call: TRBV27; j_call: TRBJ2-1; d_call: -; clone_size: -
cdr3_aa: CASPGPGAPTDTQYF; cdr3_nt: TGTGCCAGCCCTGGGCCAGGGGCGCCCACAGATACGCAGTATTTT; v_call: TRBV28; j_call: TRBJ2-3; d_call: -; clone_size: -
cdr3_aa: CASRLGLAGAANTGELFF; cdr3_nt: TGCGCCAGCAGACTTGGACTAGCGGGAGCCGCGAACACCGGGGAGCTGTTTTTT; v_call: TRBV5-1; j_call: TRBJ2-2; d_call: TRBD2; clone_size: -
cdr3_aa: CASSQEEGSTGELFF; cdr3_nt: TGTGCCAGCAGCCAAGAGGAGGGGTCGACCGGGGAGCTGTTTTTT; v_call: TRBV4-2; j_call: TRBJ2-2; d_call: -; clone_size: -
cdr3_aa: CASSLEGGDTYEQYF; cdr3_nt: TGCGCCAGCAGCTTGGAGGGAGGGGATACCTACGAGCAGTACTTC; v_call: TRBV5-1; j_call: TRBJ2-7; d_call: TRBD2; clone_size: -
cdr3_aa: CASSLAGGGTTNEKLFF; cdr3_nt: TGTGCCAGCAGCTTAGCGGGCGGGGGGACAACTAATGAAAAACTGTTTTTT; v_call: TRBV7-2; j_call: TRBJ1-4; d_call: -; clone_size: -
cdr3_aa: CASSVVSGGEQFF; cdr3_nt: TGTGCCAGCAGCGTAGTATCTGGTGGAGAGCAGTTCTTC; v_call: TRBV9; j_call: TRBJ2-1; d_call: -; clone_size: -
cdr3_aa: CASSLGGQPNIQYF; cdr3_nt: TGTGCCAGCAGCTTAGGGGGGCAGCCGAACATTCAGTACTTC; v_call: TRBV11-2; j_call: TRBJ2-4; d_call: -; clone_size: -
cdr3_aa: CASTRGTGATGELFF; cdr3_nt: TGTGCTAGCACCCGGGGGACAGGGGCCACCGGGGAGCTGTTTTTT; v_call: TRBV7-7; j_call: TRBJ2-2; d_call: TRBD1; clone_size: few
cdr3_aa: CASRPASGTSIYEQYF; cdr3_nt: TGTGCCAGCAGACCAGCCTCCGGGACATCCATCTACGAGCAGTACTTC; v_call: TRBV28; j_call: TRBJ2-7; d_call: -; clone_size: -
cdr3_aa: CASSIYAGFTDTQYF; cdr3_nt: TGTGCCAGTAGTATTTACGCAGGGTTCACAGATACGCAGTATTTT; v_call: TRBV19; j_call: TRBJ2-3; d_call: -; clone_size: -
cdr3_aa: CASRQGGNSPLHF; cdr3_nt: TGTGCCAGCAGGCAGGGGGGGAATTCACCCCTCCACTTT; v_call: TRBV7-3; j_call: TRBJ1-6; d_call: TRBD1; clone_size: -
cdr3_aa: CAIRGTSGRDTDTQYF; cdr3_nt: TGTGCCATTCGAGGGACTAGCGGGAGAGACACAGATACGCAGTATTTT; v_call: TRBV10-3; j_call: TRBJ2-3; d_call: TRBD2; clone_size: -
cdr3_aa: CAASRDSSSYNEQFF; cdr3_nt: TGTGCCGCCAGCAGAGACAGTAGCTCCTACAATGAGCAGTTCTTC; v_call: TRBV6-1; j_call: TRBJ2-1; d_call: -; clone_size: -
cdr3_aa: CASSVDIVGYEQFF; cdr3_nt: TGCGCCAGCAGTGTCGACATAGTGGGTTATGAGCAGTTCTTC; v_call: TRBV5-1; j_call: TRBJ2-1; d_call: -; clone_size: -
cdr3_aa: CASSLQGPDTQYF; cdr3_nt: TGCGCCAGCAGCTTACAGGGGCCAGATACGCAGTATTTT; v_call: TRBV5-1; j_call: TRBJ2-3; d_call: TRBD1; clone_size: -
cdr3_aa: CATSDRRFQPQHF; cdr3_nt: TGTGCCACCTCGGACAGGAGGTTTCAGCCCCAGCATTTT; v_call: TRBV19; j_call: TRBJ1-5; d_call: TRBD1; clone_size: -
cdr3_aa: CASSPRTFSNQPQHF; cdr3_nt: TGTGCCAGCAGCCCAAGGACCTTTTCTAATCAGCCCCAGCATTTT; v_call: TRBV7-2; j_call: TRBJ1-5; d_call: -; clone_size: -
cdr3_aa: CSGTPSSYNEQFF; cdr3_nt: TGCAGCGGGACTCCAAGCTCCTACAATGAGCAGTTCTTC; v_call: TRBV29-1; j_call: TRBJ2-1; d_call: -; clone_size: -
cdr3_aa: CASSYGTSGSHEQFF; cdr3_nt: TGTGCCAGCAGTTACGGGACTAGCGGGAGTCATGAGCAGTTCTTC; v_call: TRBV27; j_call: TRBJ2-1; d_call: TRBD2; clone_size: -
cdr3_aa: CASSLSVGAGDGYTF; cdr3_nt: TGTGCCAGCAGCTTATCTGTTGGGGCAGGGGACGGCTACACCTTC; v_call: TRBV7-2; j_call: TRBJ1-2; d_call: -; clone_size: -
cdr3_aa: CASSLARLGPRELFF; cdr3_nt: TGTGCCAGCAGCTTAGCCCGGTTGGGCCCCAGGGAGCTGTTTTTT; v_call: TRBV7-8; j_call: TRBJ2-2; d_call: -; clone_size: -
cdr3_aa: CASSLQGTDEQFF; cdr3_nt: TGCGCCAGCAGCTTACAGGGAACCGATGAGCAGTTCTTC; v_call: TRBV5-1; j_call: TRBJ2-1; d_call: -; clone_size: -
cdr3_aa: CASSFVGSGSPLHF; cdr3_nt: TGTGCCAGCAGTTTTGTTGGGTCTGGTTCACCCCTCCACTTT; v_call: TRBV27; j_call: TRBJ1-6; d_call: -; clone_size: -
cdr3_aa: CASSEGGQPYEQYF; cdr3_nt: TGTGCCAGCAGTGAAGGGGGTCAGCCCTACGAGCAGTACTTC; v_call: TRBV2; j_call: TRBJ2-7; d_call: -; clone_size: -
cdr3_aa: CASSQAENTEAFF; cdr3_nt: TGTGCCAGCAGCCAGGCAGAGAACACTGAAGCTTTCTTT; v_call: TRBV11-1; j_call: TRBJ1-1; d_call: -; clone_size: -
cdr3_aa: CASIEGGAGETQYF; cdr3_nt: TGTGCCAGCATTGAGGGGGGCGCCGGTGAGACCCAGTACTTC; v_call: TRBV2; j_call: TRBJ2-5; d_call: -; clone_size: -
cdr3_aa: CASSWDISYGYTF; cdr3_nt: TGTGCCAGCAGTTGGGACATCTCCTATGGCTACACCTTC; v_call: TRBV6-5; j_call: TRBJ1-2; d_call: -; clone_size: -
cdr3_aa: CASSPRQGRLLNPNQPQHF; cdr3_nt: TGTGCCAGCAGCCCCCGACAGGGCCGACTTCTAAACCCCAATCAGCCCCAGCATTTT; v_call: TRBV28; j_call: TRBJ1-5; d_call: TRBD1; clone_size: -
cdr3_aa: CASSNRAVNTEAFF; cdr3_nt: TGTGCCAGCAGTAACCGGGCCGTGAACACTGAAGCTTTCTTT; v_call: TRBV6-5; j_call: TRBJ1-1; d_call: -; clone_size: -
cdr3_aa: CASSAGSGITDTQYF; cdr3_nt: TGTGCCAGCAGTGCGGGTAGCGGGATCACAGATACGCAGTATTTT; v_call: TRBV28; j_call: TRBJ2-3; d_call: TRBD2; clone_size: few
cdr3_aa: CASSPRSRDRGTEAFF; cdr3_nt: TGTGCCAGTAGTCCGCGGTCCCGGGACAGGGGCACTGAAGCTTTCTTT; v_call: TRBV19; j_call: TRBJ1-1; d_call: TRBD1; clone_size: -
cdr3_aa: CASSLEAGTLYEQYF; cdr3_nt: TGTGCCAGCAGCCTAGAGGCGGGTACCCTCTACGAGCAGTACTTC; v_call: TRBV11-2; j_call: TRBJ2-7; d_call: -; clone_size: -
cdr3_aa: CASSPRATDTQYF; cdr3_nt: TGCGCCAGCAGCCCACGGGCAACAGATACGCAGTATTTT; v_call: TRBV4-3; j_call: TRBJ2-3; d_call: -; clone_size: few
cdr3_aa: CASSAGEWFGELFF; cdr3_nt: TGTGCCAGCAGCGCGGGAGAGTGGTTCGGGGAGCTGTTTTTT; v_call: TRBV9; j_call: TRBJ2-2; d_call: -; clone_size: -
cdr3_aa: CASRPGGGGTSEQYF; cdr3_nt: TGCGCCAGCCGCCCGGGCGGGGGTGGGACCTCCGAGCAGTACTTC; v_call: TRBV5-1; j_call: TRBJ2-7; d_call: TRBD2; clone_size: once
cdr3_aa: CASSGFSYEQYF; cdr3_nt: TGCGCCAGCAGTGGATTTTCTTACGAGCAGTACTTC; v_call: TRBV10-1; j_call: TRBJ2-7; d_call: -; clone_size: -
cdr3_aa: CASKLATNTGELFF; cdr3_nt: TGTGCCAGCAAACTAGCTACGAACACCGGGGAGCTGTTTTTT; v_call: TRBV7-9; j_call: TRBJ2-2; d_call: -; clone_size: -